This T cell receptor (beta chain) was identified in a study of shared clonotypes between healthy human individuals. Comment on this clone: Other DNA sequences in this specimen translate into the identical CDR3.

Assay: immunoSEQ multiplex PCR; the TCRdb copy retains only in-frame clones and omits some. This sample has about 1.5 million clones; approximately 96% occur once, and the top ten carry 0.95% to 1.5%. The CDR3 runs 14 residues. Trimming stripped 4 bases from V and 0 bases from J, with 8 bases between. CDR1 and CDR2 (germline): SGHKS, YYEKEE (reference sequence). The clonotype originates from a man younger than 45 in good health. This chain joins TRBV5-5 and TRBJ1-3; D may be TRBD1 (5 bases). The sample was naive CD4+ T cells sorted from blood. As for subset: CD45RA+ positively selected. The CDR3 sequence: CASSLGPSGNTIYF. Here the CDR3 DNA reads TGTGCCAGCAGCCTGGGACCCTCTGGAAACACCATATATTTT.